This T cell receptor beta chain stems from a study of blood T cells in healthy people across ages. General observations from the study: Both higher diversity and more naive CD4+ cells marked long-lived donors when set against aged donors.

Trimming pared 2 bases from V and 7 bases from J, leaving 9 bases between. The CDR3 is 13 amino acids. Only a few counts were recorded for this clonotype. Its specificity is unknown. The second PCR ran about 6 to 11 cycles with a sample-barcoded 5' primer and J-beta primers. TCRdb reprocessed the 5' RACE reads via MiXCR and lists one record per CDR3 protein. The top ten hold about 9.4% of the sample, which has some 930,000 distinct CDR3 sequences, about 28% seen once. These data were also reused for a study on T cells of mothers and their children.

The origin of this receptor is a woman aged 40 to 49 in good health. V gene TRBV12-3 or TRBV12-4 combines with J gene TRBJ2-1; D may be TRBD1 or TRBD2 (5 bases each). Material for sequencing was blood. As DNA, the CDR3 is TGTGCCAGCAGTTTACCCGAGGGGAATGAGCAGTTCTTC. Encoded protein: CASSLPEGNEQFF.